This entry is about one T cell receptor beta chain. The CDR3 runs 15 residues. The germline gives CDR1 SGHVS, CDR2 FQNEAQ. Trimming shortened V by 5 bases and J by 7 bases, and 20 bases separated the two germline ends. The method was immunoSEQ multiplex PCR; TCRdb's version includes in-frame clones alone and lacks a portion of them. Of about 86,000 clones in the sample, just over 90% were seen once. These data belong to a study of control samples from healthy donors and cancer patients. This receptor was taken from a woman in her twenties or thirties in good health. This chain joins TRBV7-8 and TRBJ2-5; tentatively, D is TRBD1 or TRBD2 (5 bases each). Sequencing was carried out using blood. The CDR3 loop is CASSRFYRDQGTQYF. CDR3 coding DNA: TGTGCCAGCAGCCGTTTTTACCGGGACCAGGGGACCCAGTACTTC.